The 17 T cell receptor beta chains reported below all come from one sample, sequenced in a study of OX40 agonist ivuxolimab in advanced cancers. Here immunoSEQ multiplex PCR was the method, and the copy in TCRdb shows in-frame clones only, minus some. The table shows about 95,000 clones, with under 85% occurring only once. This specimen consisted of CD4+ or CD8+ T cells sorted from blood, obtained in a trial of the OX40 agonist ivuxolimab. Receptors originate from an adult with an advanced solid tumor such as melanoma, head and neck, liver or kidney cancer.

The rearrangement uses TRBV7-2 and TRBJ1-4; TRBD1 is a possible D gene (6 bases). Germline values: CDR1 SGHTA, CDR2 FQGNSA. The ends were cut back, 3 bases at V and 8 bases at J, with 10 bases in the middle. This CDR3 contains 13 residues. DNA for the CDR3: TGTGCCAGCAGCTTGGCAGGGGTAGAAAAACTGTTTTTT. It translates to CASSLAGVEKLFF. The variable domain in full, with the rest retrieved from reference TRBV7-2 and TRBJ1-4, is GAGVSQSPSNKVTEKGKDVELRCDPISGHTALYWYRQSLGQGLEFLIYFQGNSAPDKSGLPSDRFSAERTGGSVSTLTIQRTQQEDSAVYLCASSLAGVEKLFFGSGTQLSVL.

The chain joins TRBV10-3 to TRBJ2-3; D could derive from TRBD1 or TRBD2 (6 bases each). The CDR3 contains 15 residues. Germline assignment: CDR1 ENHRY and CDR2 SYGVKD. V was pared by 11 bases and J by 2 bases, with 20 bases between. CDR3 sequence (DNA): TGTGCCCTAAGGACGGAACCGGGGGCCACAGATACGCAGTATTTT. As protein: CALRTEPGATDTQYF.

The rearrangement joins TRBV28 to TRBJ2-4, with D possibly being TRBD1 or TRBD2 (5 bases each). V was pared by 6 bases and J by 7 bases, with 13 bases between. The CDR3 has 13 amino acids. Germline values: CDR1 MDHEN, CDR2 SYDVKM. CDR3 residues: CASRGVTGNIQYF. DNA for the CDR3: TGTGCCAGCAGGGGGGTTACCGGGAACATTCAGTACTTC. Together with reference TRBV28 and TRBJ2-4, the CDR3 gives the full variable domain: DVKVTQSSRYLVKRTGEKVFLECVQDMDHENMFWYRQDPGLGLRLIYFSYDVKMKEKGDIPEGYSVSREKKERFSLILESASTNQTSMYLCASRGVTGNIQYFGAGTRLSVL.

This chain uses TRBV2 with TRBJ2-3, with D unresolved. The CDR3 is 13 residues long. Germline CDR1 SNHLY, CDR2 FYNNEI. Trimming removed 1 base at V and 10 bases at J, with 12 bases between. Written as DNA, the CDR3 is TGTGCCAGCAGTGAAGAACTTTACCACCCGCAGTATTTT. It specifies CASSEELYHPQYF. Based on the CDR3 plus reference TRBV2 and TRBJ2-3, the full variable domain is EPEVTQTPSHQVTQMGQEVILRCVPISNHLYFYWYRQILGQKVEFLVSFYNNEISEKSEIFDDQFSVERPDGSNFTLKIRSTKLEDSAMYFCASSEELYHPQYFGPGTRLTVL.

The V call is TRBV9, the J call TRBJ2-7, with 8 nucleotides matching TRBD2. The CDR3 runs to 13 residues. CDR1 is SGDLS and CDR2 is YYNGEE in the germline V gene. The junction had 5 bases not matched to a gene; V was cut back by 2 bases and J by 7 bases. Written as DNA, the CDR3 is TGTGCCAGCAGCGTCGCGGGAGGAAGTGAGCAGTACTTC. Amino acids: CASSVAGGSEQYF.

The chain couples TRBV28 to TRBJ2-7; the D gene is possibly TRBD2 (6 bases). V dropped 6 bases and J dropped 4 bases, with 13 bases sitting between them. The length of the CDR3 is 13 residues. Per the germline V gene, CDR1 is MDHEN and CDR2 is SYDVKM. This CDR3 reads CASRAGLSYEQYF. The CDR3 DNA reads as TGTGCCAGCAGAGCGGGCCTGTCTTACGAGCAGTACTTC.

The rearrangement links TRBV7-2 to TRBJ1-1; D may be TRBD1 (6 bases). V was clipped by 5 bases and J by 10 bases, with 17 bases between them. The germline V gene encodes CDR1 SGHTA and CDR2 FQGNSA. The CDR3 length is 13 residues. CDR3 amino acids: CASSSRQARSAFF. In DNA, the CDR3 is TGTGCCAGCAGCAGCCGACAGGCTCGCTCAGCTTTCTTT.

This chain links TRBV5-6 with TRBJ2-7; 12 bases are shared with TRBD1. The CDR3 consists of 14 residues. Germline V gives CDR1 SGHDT, CDR2 YYEEEE. Trimming cost V 4 bases and J 6 bases; bases outside gene matches: 5. In DNA form, the CDR3 reads TGTGCCAGCAGCCGGGACAGGGGGCGACGCGAGCAGTACTTC. It translates to CASSRDRGRREQYF.

The genes are TRBV11-3 and TRBJ2-7; 7 nucleotides match TRBD2. Germline V lookup: CDR1 SGHNT, CDR2 YENEEA. The V segment lost 3 bases and the J segment 2 bases; nucleotides outside the gene matches: 1. CDR3 length equals 13 residues. CDR3 sequence (DNA): TGTGCCAGCAGCTTTGGGAGGGCCTACGAGCAGTACTTC. This codes for CASSFGRAYEQYF.

The chain links TRBV15 to TRBJ1-2; a possible D gene is TRBD1 (6 bases). Germline loops: CDR1 LNHNV, CDR2 YYDKDF (reference sequence). The CDR3 is 16 amino acids. With 0 bases removed from V and 3 bases from J, the gap between germline ends came to 14 bases. The CDR3 reads CATSRDRGGLDYGYTF. CDR3 nucleotide sequence: TGTGCCACCAGCAGAGATCGCGGGGGGCTTGACTATGGCTACACCTTC.

This chain's CDR3 is CASSSGTGRNQPQHF. CDR3 sequence (DNA): TGCGCCAGCAGCTCCGGGACAGGACGCAATCAGCCCCAGCATTTT. The chain is built from TRBV5-1 and TRBJ1-5; 8 positions agree with TRBD1. This CDR3 is 15 amino acids long. Per the germline V gene, CDR1 is SGHRS and CDR2 is YFSETQ. V shed 3 bases, J shed 2 bases, and the junction held 4 bases outside the gene matches.

This chain uses TRBV5-1 with TRBJ2-5; unclear D gene. Trimming took 4 bases from V and 5 from J, leaving 12 bases between them. This CDR3 has 13 residues. CDR1 is SGHRS, CDR2 YFSETQ, per germline. The CDR3 region has the DNA TGCGCCAGCAGCCTGGAAGTTTGGGAGACCCAGTACTTC. Its translation is CASSLEVWETQYF.

A single count supports this clone. This chain uses TRBV14 with TRBJ2-2; 11 bases line up with TRBD1. CDR3 length equals 18 residues. V gave up 1 base and J gave up 5 bases; unmatched junction bases: 9. Germline loops: CDR1 SGHDN, CDR2 FVKESK. CDR3 in DNA: TGTGCCAGCAGCCAAGGAGAGGACAGGGGGCAGTGGACCGGGGAGCTGTTTTTT. It is translated as CASSQGEDRGQWTGELFF.

Only one count was recorded for this clone. The chain couples TRBV4-1 to TRBJ2-7, with D tentatively TRBD2 (7 bases). Germline V gene lookup returns CDR1 MGHRA and CDR2 YSYEKL. Trimming removed 4 bases from V and 6 bases from J, with 16 bases in between. The CDR3 has 14 amino acids. CDR3 sequence: CASSPGGSGLEQYF. The DNA of the CDR3 is TGCGCCAGCAGCCCGGGGGGCTCCGGTCTCGAGCAGTACTTC.

The chain carries TRBV7-9 and TRBJ2-7; tentative D call: TRBD1 (6 bases). The germline gives CDR1 SEHNR, CDR2 FQNEAQ (reference sequence). Trimming shortened V by 5 bases and J by 3 bases, and 14 bases separated the two germline ends. This CDR3 spans 14 amino acids. Here the CDR3 reads CASSERAGDYEQYF. The CDR3 DNA reads as TGTGCCAGCAGCGAACGGGCAGGGGACTACGAGCAGTACTTC.

The chain uses TRBV21-1 and TRBJ2-4. TRBV21-1 has pseudogene status. This CDR3 is built from 16 residues. CDR3 amino acids: CASSKLMGLAKNIQYF. CDR3 nucleotides: TGTGCCAGCAGCAAACTGATGGGATTAGCCAAAAACATTCAGTACTTC.

V usage is TRBV5-1 and J usage is TRBJ2-5; no definite D call. The germline CDR1 and CDR2 sequences are SGHRS and YFSETQ. The CDR3 is 10 amino acids. Trimming stripped 0 bases from V and 6 bases from J, with 0 bases between. The CDR3 DNA is TGCGCCAGCAGCTTGGAGACCCAGTACTTC. Amino acids: CASSLETQYF.